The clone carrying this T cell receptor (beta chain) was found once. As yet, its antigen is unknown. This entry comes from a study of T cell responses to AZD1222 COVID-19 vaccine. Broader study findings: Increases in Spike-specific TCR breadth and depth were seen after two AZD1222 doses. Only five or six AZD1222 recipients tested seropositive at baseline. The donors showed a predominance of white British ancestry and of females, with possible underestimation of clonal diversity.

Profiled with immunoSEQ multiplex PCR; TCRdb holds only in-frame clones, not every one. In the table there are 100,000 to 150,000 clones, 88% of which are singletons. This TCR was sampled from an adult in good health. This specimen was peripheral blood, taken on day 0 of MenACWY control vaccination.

The CDR3 loop is CASSPPSASNTGELFF. The DNA for the CDR3 is TGTGCCAGCAGCCCTCCATCGGCGTCGAACACCGGGGAGCTGTTTTTT. The J gene is TRBJ2-2, the V gene TRBV2, with unresolved D. The CDR3 loop spans 16 amino acids. Germline loops: CDR1 SNHLY, CDR2 FYNNEI. V gave up 6 bases and J gave up 0 bases, with 14 bases separating them. Full variable domain (rest looked up from reference TRBV2 and TRBJ2-2): EPEVTQTPSHQVTQMGQEVILRCVPISNHLYFYWYRQILGQKVEFLVSFYNNEISEKSEIFDDQFSVERPDGSNFTLKIRSTKLEDSAMYFCASSPPSASNTGELFFGEGSRLTVL.